Shown below are 25 T cell receptor beta chains from a single sample sequenced in a study of cytomegalovirus exposure and HLA in healthy donors (dated by TCRdb to 2017 to 2019). Libraries were built with the immunoSEQ multiplex PCR assay. A mixture of 60 forward primers for TCR Vbeta segments and 13 reverse primers for TCR Jbeta segments was used in the multiplex PCR. The immuneACCESS repertoire file appears here via TCRdb, limited to in-frame rearrangements. These files lack a portion of the clones; in checked studies, under half of the deficit traces to unresolved V genes, and the cause of the others is not known. The sample profile shows more than 150,000 clones; around three quarters of them were found once. Roughly 0.65% of the sample is in the top ten clones. What was sequenced was PBMCs. Receptors were obtained from a boy younger than 18 in good health and CMV-seronegative.

This clone was detected only once. V gene TRBV13 combines with J gene TRBJ2-4; D might be TRBD1 (6 bases). Germline CDR1 is PRHDT and CDR2 is FYEKMQ (reference sequence). The ends were cut back, 1 base at V and 7 bases at J, with 17 bases in the middle. The CDR3 loop spans 16 amino acids. The CDR3 region is CASSLVGRGLLNIQYF. In nucleotides, the CDR3 is TGTGCCAGCAGCTTAGTGGGCAGGGGCTTGTTGAACATTCAGTACTTC.

The gene calls are TRBV5-1 and TRBJ2-4; 12 bases match TRBD1. CDR1 is SGHRS and CDR2 is YFSETQ in the germline V gene. The CDR3 contains 14 residues. J was trimmed by 8 bases and V by 4 bases; bases with no gene match: 4. The CDR3 here is CASSQGQGADIQYF. In nucleotides, the CDR3 is TGCGCCAGCAGCCAGGGACAGGGGGCTGACATTCAGTACTTC.

Regarding this clone: The junction does not match germline at one end; this may be a read error. The rearrangement joins TRBV7-9 to TRBJ2-3; 9 nucleotides align to TRBD1. The germline gives CDR1 SEHNR, CDR2 FQNEAQ (reference sequence). The CDR3 extends over 17 amino acids. The CDR3 sequence: CSSSSAGTGFSTDTQYF. The CDR3 DNA is TGTTCCAGCAGCAGCGCCGGGACAGGGTTTAGCACAGATACGCAGTATTTT.

This rearrangement joins TRBV5-6 to TRBJ2-2, with a tentative D call TRBD1 (6 bases). V lost 4 bases and J lost 1, with 17 bases in between. This CDR3 region has 17 residues. Germline V gene data show CDR1 as SGHDT and CDR2 as YYEEEE. CDR3 sequence (DNA): TGTGCCAGCAGCCTTTTGGTATTCAGGGGGAACACCGGGGAGCTGTTTTTT. Its translation is CASSLLVFRGNTGELFF.

The chain links TRBV9 to TRBJ2-1; 9 bases line up with TRBD2. CDR1 is SGDLS, CDR2 YYNGEE, per germline. The CDR3 is 16 amino acids. V trimming: 0 bases; J trimming: 7 bases; junction bases outside the gene matches: 8. The CDR3 region has the DNA TGTGCCAGCAGCGTAGACATAGCGGGAGCGAAAAATGAGCAGTTCTTC. Protein: CASSVDIAGAKNEQFF.

This clone has a single count. The chain employs TRBV19 and TRBJ2-1; TRBD2 aligns across 9 bases. V was pared by 6 bases and J by 6 bases, with 9 bases of the junction left unmatched. From germline, CDR1 is LNHDA and CDR2 SQIVND (reference sequence). This CDR3 has 15 residues. CDR3 nucleotide sequence: TGTGCCAGTAGGAACGGCCTAGCGGGGCCCAATGAGCAGTTCTTC. This encodes CASRNGLAGPNEQFF.

This clone is a singleton in its sample. The genes are TRBV2 and TRBJ2-3; 7 nucleotides agree with TRBD1. Per the germline V gene, CDR1 is SNHLY and CDR2 is FYNNEI. The CDR3 runs to 13 residues. The V and J ends lost 8 bases and 5 bases, in that order; junction bases with no gene match: 7. CDR3 region: CASATGRGDTQYF. The CDR3 coding sequence is TGTGCCAGCGCGACAGGGCGAGGAGATACGCAGTATTTT.

This chain joins TRBV4-3 and TRBJ1-2; 8 nucleotides line up with TRBD1. Germline V CDR1 and CDR2: LGHNA, YSLEER. The J segment lost 4 bases and the V segment lost 5 bases, leaving 9 bases of the junction unmatched. CDR3 length equals 15 residues. CDR3 amino acids: CASSFTRGLGYGYTF. The DNA for the CDR3 is TGCGCCAGCAGCTTCACCAGGGGGCTGGGCTATGGCTACACCTTC.

The chain employs TRBV19 and TRBJ1-4, with D perhaps matching TRBD1 (5 bases). This CDR3 spans 15 amino acids. The V end lost 5 bases, the J end lost 4 bases, and 14 bases lay between the germline ends. The V gene's germline CDR1 is LNHDA and CDR2 SQIVND (reference sequence). The CDR3 sequence is CASSYRGDNNEKLFF. The CDR3 region has the DNA TGTGCCAGTAGTTACCGGGGGGATAATAATGAAAAACTGTTTTTT.

This chain links TRBV10-1 with TRBJ1-1, with D perhaps matching TRBD1 (6 bases). V lost 6 bases, J lost 4 bases, and 15 bases lay in between. Germline V gives CDR1 WNHNN, CDR2 SYGVQD (reference sequence). This CDR3 contains 14 residues. The CDR3 coding sequence is TGCGCCAGCAGCCCGACGGGGGGCCTCACTGAAGCTTTCTTT. It encodes CASSPTGGLTEAFF.

There are a few counts of this clone. The chain joins TRBV30 to TRBJ1-2, with 12 bases identical to TRBD1. The trim removed 4 bases at V and 6 bases at J, leaving 6 bases unmatched. Germline CDR1 reads GTSNPN; CDR2 reads SVGIG (reference sequence). This CDR3 spans 14 amino acids. As DNA, the CDR3 is TGTGCCTGGAACGCCGGGACAGGGGGCAATGGCTACACCTTC. This encodes CAWNAGTGGNGYTF.

This clone was recorded a few times. The chain uses TRBV5-1 and TRBJ1-2; 9 nucleotides align to TRBD1. This CDR3 spans 14 amino acids. Germline CDR1 and CDR2: SGHRS and YFSETQ. V lost 3 bases and J lost 6; bases outside the gene matches: 6. The CDR3 spells CASSSLGTGNGYTF. The CDR3 DNA follows: TGCGCCAGCAGCTCTCTTGGGACAGGGAATGGCTACACCTTC.

The V and J genes are TRBV27 and TRBJ1-3; no firm D call. The CDR3 is 17 amino acids. V gave up 0 bases and J gave up 2 bases, with 14 bases separating them. The germline CDR1 and CDR2 sequences are MNHEY and SMNVEV (reference sequence). Written as DNA, the CDR3 is TGTGCCAGCAGTTTATCTGGGAGGGAGCGGCCTGGAAACACCATATATTTT. It specifies CASSLSGRERPGNTIYF.

Notes on this clone: Additional DNA sequences in this sample encode the identical CDR3. V and J are TRBV10-1 and TRBJ1-2; TRBD1 aligns across 7 bases. Trimming removed 8 bases from V and 0 bases from J; junction bases left unmatched: 6. This CDR3 has 14 residues. Germline V gene sequence: CDR1 WNHNN, CDR2 SYGVQD (reference sequence). CDR3 coding DNA: TGCGCCAGCCTCCGAGACAGGGCTAACTATGGCTACACCTTC. This translates into CASLRDRANYGYTF.

The gene calls are TRBV7-8 and TRBJ1-5; 7 bases align to TRBD1. V lost 5 bases and J lost 1; bases outside the gene matches: 11. Germline V gene lookup returns CDR1 SGHVS and CDR2 FQNEAQ. This CDR3 is built from 17 residues. The chain's CDR3 is CASSLNHRGTSNQPQHF. In nucleotides, the CDR3 is TGTGCCAGCAGCCTCAATCACAGGGGAACGAGCAATCAGCCCCAGCATTTT.

This clone was counted a few times. The V gene is TRBV4-3, the J gene TRBJ2-1, with 9 positions matching TRBD2. The ends lost 3 bases at V and 6 bases at J; junction bases unmatched: 12. Germline V gives CDR1 LGHNA, CDR2 YSLEER. CDR3 length: 17 residues. The CDR3 DNA follows: TGCGCCAGCAGCCAGTCCATAGCGGGAGAGGAGGTCAATGAGCAGTTCTTC. It translates to CASSQSIAGEEVNEQFF.

The V and J genes are TRBV18 and TRBJ1-3; TRBD1 agrees at 7 bases. Germline assignment: CDR1 KGHSH and CDR2 LQKENI. The CDR3 extends over 15 amino acids. Trimming took 2 bases from V and 3 from J; bases not matched to a gene: 4. In nucleotides, the CDR3 is TGTGCCAGCTCACCAAGAACAGGGGTTGGAAACACCATATATTTT. This encodes CASSPRTGVGNTIYF.

This CDR3 reads CASSTGQGRAFF. In DNA, the CDR3 is TGTGCCAGCTCAACGGGACAGGGCCGTGCTTTCTTT. The chain is built from TRBV18 and TRBJ1-1, with 9 bases that match TRBD1. Germline V CDR1 and CDR2: KGHSH, LQKENI. The J segment lost 11 bases and the V segment lost 5 bases, leaving 6 bases of the junction unmatched. The CDR3 is 12 amino acids. Looking up the rest from reference TRBV18 and TRBJ1-1 gives the full variable domain: NAGVMQNPRHLVRRRGQEARLRCSPMKGHSHVYWYRQLPEEGLKFMVYLQKENIIDESGMPKERFSAEFPKEGPSILRIQQVVRGDSAAYFCASSTGQGRAFFGQGTRLTVV.

The rearrangement links TRBV5-1 to TRBJ2-7; TRBD1 aligns across 9 bases. CDR1 SGHRS and CDR2 YFSETQ come from the germline V gene. CDR3 length equals 14 residues. V was clipped by 4 bases and J by 4 bases; unmatched bases: 6. As DNA, the CDR3 is TGCGCCAGCAGCCTGAGGACAGGGGCGTACGAGCAGTACTTC. This sequence encodes CASSLRTGAYEQYF.

The chain has TRBV7-9 and TRBJ1-1, with 8 bases matching TRBD1. CDR1 and CDR2 (germline): SEHNR, FQNEAQ (reference sequence). Trimming took 8 bases from V and 11 from J; bases not matched to a gene: 16. The CDR3 is 14 residues long. CDR3: CASGDLGQGSKAFF. Written as DNA, the CDR3 is TGTGCCAGCGGCGATCTAGGACAGGGCTCAAAGGCTTTCTTT.

The genes are TRBV6-6 and TRBJ2-7; 10 bases are shared with TRBD1. This CDR3 contains 15 residues. Germline assignment: CDR1 MNHNY and CDR2 SVGAGI (reference sequence). Unmatched junction bases numbered 8, after V lost 6 bases and J lost 3 bases. The CDR3 sequence: CASSPDRGRLYEQYF. DNA of the CDR3: TGTGCCAGCAGCCCTGACAGGGGGCGACTCTACGAGCAGTACTTC.

The chain uses TRBV5-1 and TRBJ1-2; 12 bases map to TRBD1. This CDR3 is 15 amino acids long. CDR1 and CDR2 (germline): SGHRS, YFSETQ. V gave up 4 bases and J gave up 4 bases; unmatched junction bases: 5. In nucleotides, the CDR3 is TGCGCCAGCAGCATCGGGACAGGGGGCATCTATGGCTACACCTTC. Protein: CASSIGTGGIYGYTF. Complete variable domain (other parts from reference TRBV5-1 and TRBJ1-2): KAGVTQTPRYLIKTRGQQVTLSCSPISGHRSVSWYQQTPGQGLQFLFEYFSETQRNKGNFPGRFSGRQFSNSRSEMNVSTLELGDSALYLCASSIGTGGIYGYTFGSGTRLTVV.

In its sample, this clone was seen once. This chain uses TRBV11-2 with TRBJ1-2; possibly TRBD1 for D (5 bases). Trimming took 5 bases from V and 8 from J, leaving 9 bases between them. Germline V CDR1 and CDR2: SGHAT, FQNNGV. CDR3 length: 11 residues. CDR3: CASSPGEGYTF. CDR3 bases: TGTGCCAGCAGCCCGGGGGAGGGCTACACCTTC.

The V call is TRBV11-3, the J call TRBJ2-7; weak D call: TRBD1 (5 bases). With 5 bases removed from V and 0 bases from J, the gap between germline ends came to 11 bases. The CDR3 has 14 amino acids. Looked up from germline, CDR1 is SGHNT and CDR2 is YENEEA. CDR3 sequence (DNA): TGTGCCAGCAGCCCGACAGCCGCCTCCTACGAGCAGTACTTC. Translation gives CASSPTAASYEQYF.

The CDR3, as DNA: TGTGCCAGTAGTACGGGGGGGAATCAGCCCCAGCATTTT. Amino acid sequence: CASSTGGNQPQHF. The chain recombines TRBV19 with TRBJ1-5; perhaps TRBD1 as D (5 bases). The germline gives CDR1 LNHDA, CDR2 SQIVND (reference sequence). V was clipped by 4 bases and J by 4 bases, with 8 bases between them. This CDR3 has 13 amino acids.